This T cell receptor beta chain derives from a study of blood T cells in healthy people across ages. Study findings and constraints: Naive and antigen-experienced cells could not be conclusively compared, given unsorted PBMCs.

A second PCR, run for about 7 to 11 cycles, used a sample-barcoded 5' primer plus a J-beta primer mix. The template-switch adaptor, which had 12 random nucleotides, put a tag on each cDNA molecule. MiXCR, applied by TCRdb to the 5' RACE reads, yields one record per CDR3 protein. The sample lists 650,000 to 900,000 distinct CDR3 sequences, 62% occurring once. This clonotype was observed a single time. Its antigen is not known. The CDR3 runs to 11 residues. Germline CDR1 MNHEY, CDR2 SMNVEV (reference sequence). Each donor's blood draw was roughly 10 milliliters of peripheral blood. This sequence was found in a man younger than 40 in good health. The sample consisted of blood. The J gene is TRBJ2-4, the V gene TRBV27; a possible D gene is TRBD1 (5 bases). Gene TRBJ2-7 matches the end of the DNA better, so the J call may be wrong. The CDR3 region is CATVQGYEQYF. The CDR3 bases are TGTGCCACCGTTCAGGGCTACGAGCAGTACTTC.